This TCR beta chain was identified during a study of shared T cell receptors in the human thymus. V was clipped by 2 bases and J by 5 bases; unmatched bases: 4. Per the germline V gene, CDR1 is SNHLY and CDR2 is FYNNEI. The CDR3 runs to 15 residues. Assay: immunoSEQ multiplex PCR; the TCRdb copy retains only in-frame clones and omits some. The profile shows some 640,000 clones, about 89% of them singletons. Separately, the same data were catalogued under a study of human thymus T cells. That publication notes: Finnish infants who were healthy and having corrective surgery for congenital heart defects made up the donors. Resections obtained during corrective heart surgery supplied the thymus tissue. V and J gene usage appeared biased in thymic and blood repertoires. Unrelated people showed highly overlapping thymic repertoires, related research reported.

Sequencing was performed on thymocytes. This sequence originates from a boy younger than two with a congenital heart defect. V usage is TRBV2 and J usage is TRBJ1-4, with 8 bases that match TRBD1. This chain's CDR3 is CASSEPGQGNEKLFF. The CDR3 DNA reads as TGTGCCAGCAGTGAACCCGGACAGGGAAATGAAAAACTGTTTTTT.